This TCR beta chain is from a study of PD-1 blockade in classical Hodgkin lymphoma. Overall study results and limits: Complete responders entered with baseline diversity on par with newly diagnosed patients, the results showed. Exclusion applied to patients who initiated nivolumab less than 1 year following ASCT. TCR diversity rose significantly by C4D1 in CD4+ but not CD8+ cells.

CDR1 and CDR2 (germline): SQVTM, ANQGSEA. The V end lost 6 bases, the J end lost 6 bases, and 21 bases lay between the germline ends. The CDR3 sequence is 14 residues long. Of note for this clone: The target antigen is unknown.

Data came from immunoSEQ multiplex PCR; TCRdb stores just in-frame clones and leaves some out. Of over 60,000 clones detected, around nine tenths appear once; the ten largest clones hold approximately 8%. Specified time point: cycle 4 day 1 (C4D1), after around six weeks of nivolumab. In every patient, relapse followed autologous stem cell transplantation, while exposure to brentuximab vedotin differed. This chain uses TRBV29-1 with TRBJ2-7; the D call may be TRBD1 or TRBD2 (6 bases each). The sample in question was peripheral blood mononuclear cells (PBMCs), obtained before the fourth cycle of nivolumab. This clonotype was obtained from a human donor with classical Hodgkin lymphoma. The DNA for the CDR3 is TGCAGCGTCTTTGGGGGACTGACAGGCGGCGAGCAGTACTTC. As protein: CSVFGGLTGGEQYF.